The source of this TCR beta chain is a study of blood T cell repertoires in COVID-19. Study information: The study drew acute and convalescent COVID-19 samples from the United States, Italy and Spain. Sample material is recorded as cDNA or gDNA derived from T cells, B-cell-depleted T cells, or PBMCs.

TCRdb's table, derived via immunoSEQ multiplex PCR, lists solely in-frame clones and lacks some. Of about 180,000 clones listed, about 84% are singletons. Between the trimmed V and J ends, which lost 3 bases and 5 bases, there was a span of 7 bases. This CDR3 has 11 amino acids. Germline CDR1 reads GTSNPN; CDR2 reads SVGIG (reference sequence). The chain employs TRBV30 and TRBJ2-5; D perhaps matches TRBD1 (5 bases). Material: peripheral blood. The TCR was taken from a human donor in a cohort sampled during active COVID-19. CDR3 in DNA: TGTGCCTGGAGAGGGGCTGAGACCCAGTACTTC. It translates to CAWRGAETQYF.